These T cell receptor beta chains were read from a single sample in a study of blood T cell repertoires in COVID-19. Using immunoSEQ multiplex PCR, the repertoire was profiled, and TCRdb retains in-frame clones only, with some absent. The data show approximately 200,000 clones, less than 85% seen once. Sequences were obtained from PBMCs or T cells enriched from blood (not recorded which). Receptors originate from a man between 60 and 75 years old who had recovered from COVID-19. CDR3s include the opening cysteine and the closing phenylalanine or tryptophan. Fields, in order: V gene, J gene, clone size, D gene, CDR3 protein, CDR3 DNA. D genes are given only for firm matches. Clone size, where shown, is once, few, many, or a class for clones that have expanded.

>TRBV7-8|TRBJ1-2|-|TRBD1
CASSLGRQGYGYTF
TGTGCCAGCAGCTTAGGAAGACAGGGTTATGGCTACACCTTC
>TRBV9|TRBJ1-6|-|-
CASSPRTYNSPLHF
TGTGCCAGCAGCCCCAGAACCTATAATTCACCCCTCCACTTT
>TRBV7-9|TRBJ1-2|-|TRBD1
CASSFDRVRGYTF
TGTGCCAGCAGCTTCGACAGGGTTAGAGGCTACACCTTC
>TRBV25-1|TRBJ1-2|-|TRBD1
CASSDGRGSIYGYTF
TGTGCCAGCAGTGACGGCAGGGGGTCAATCTATGGCTACACCTTC
>TRBV19|TRBJ2-5|-|-
CASTPTPDNQETQYF
TGTGCCAGTACCCCGACCCCGGACAACCAAGAGACCCAGTACTTC
>TRBV18|TRBJ1-2|once|TRBD1
CASSRTQGAEGYTF
TGTGCCAGCTCACGAACCCAGGGGGCGGAAGGCTACACCTTC
>TRBV7-8|TRBJ2-1|-|-
CASSLGQVLRNEQFF
TGTGCCAGCAGCTTAGGGCAGGTTCTAAGGAATGAGCAGTTCTTC
>TRBV7-6|TRBJ1-1|-|-
CASSLVGGDTEAFF
TGTGCCAGCAGCTTAGTGGGCGGGGACACTGAAGCTTTCTTT
>TRBV11-2|TRBJ1-5|few|TRBD1
CASSFDRDEPQHF
TGTGCCAGCAGCTTTGACAGGGATGAGCCCCAGCATTTT
>TRBV3-1/TRBV3-2|TRBJ1-2|-|-
CASSQGQDRIYGYTF
TGTGCCAGCAGCCAAGGCCAGGACAGAATCTATGGCTACACCTTC
>TRBV7-9|TRBJ1-4|-|-
CASSTGGSYNEKLFF
TGTGCCAGCAGCACAGGAGGGAGTTATAATGAAAAACTGTTTTTT
>TRBV10-2|TRBJ1-2|once|-
CASSDSGRDGYTF
TGCGCCAGCAGTGATTCAGGGAGGGATGGCTACACCTTC
>TRBV9|TRBJ2-2|-|TRBD1
CASSVATGDTGELFF
TGTGCCAGCAGCGTAGCGACAGGGGACACCGGGGAGCTGTTTTTT
>TRBV13|TRBJ2-2|-|-
CASSRPTGELFF
TGTGCCAGCAGCCGCCCAACAGGGGAGCTGTTTTTT
>TRBV12-5|TRBJ1-6|-|-
CASGLLPIRDNSPLHF
TGTGCTAGTGGTTTGCTGCCGATCCGAGATAATTCACCCCTCCACTTT
>TRBV5-1|TRBJ2-1|-|TRBD1
CASSWTGQGAVYNEQFF
TGCGCCAGCAGCTGGACTGGACAGGGGGCCGTATACAATGAGCAGTTCTTC
>TRBV6-5|TRBJ1-1|-|TRBD1
CASRSGGLGTEAFF
TGTGCCAGCAGGTCAGGGGGTTTGGGCACTGAAGCTTTCTTT
>TRBV12-3/TRBV12-4|TRBJ1-1|-|-
CASSLNRNTEAFF
TGTGCCAGCAGTTTAAATAGGAACACTGAAGCTTTCTTT
>TRBV11-3|TRBJ1-2|-|TRBD1
CASSRTGGGGYGYTF
TGTGCCAGCAGCCGGACAGGGGGCGGTGGCTATGGCTACACCTTC
>TRBV7-2|TRBJ2-2|-|-
CASSLGTVSGELFF
TGTGCCAGCAGCTTAGGGACAGTCTCCGGGGAGCTGTTTTTT
>TRBV5-1|TRBJ1-6|-|-
CASSTDNSYNSPLHF
TGCGCCAGCAGCACCGACAACTCCTATAATTCACCCCTCCACTTT
>TRBV6-5|TRBJ2-1|-|-
CASSYDFRQNKIF
TGTGCCAGCAGTTACGACTTCCGGCAAAACAAGATCTTC
>TRBV29-1|TRBJ1-5|-|TRBD1
CSALTGSSNQPQHF
TGCAGCGCCTTGACAGGGTCTAGCAATCAGCCCCAGCATTTT